The rows below give T cell receptor beta chains drawn from one sample of a study of T-cell memory formation after mild COVID-19. TCRdb called the 5' RACE reads again in MiXCR, with one record for every CDR3 protein. The sample holds more than 350,000 distinct CDR3 sequences, more than 20% seen once. What was sequenced was PBMCs or a T cell subset sorted from them (not recorded which). These receptors came from an adult woman who had mild COVID-19 (a few samples of this study predate the infection). Cell type and time point are not known. CDR3s include the opening cysteine and the closing phenylalanine or tryptophan. A D gene is named only where the DNA matches it firmly. The listing skips clone size in some rows; elsewhere it reads once, few, many or a size class.

abundance,v_gene,j_gene,d_gene,CDR3aa,CDR3nt
-,TRBV4-1,TRBJ1-6,-,CASSQDRRSPLHF,TGCGCCAGCAGCCAAGATCGCCGATCACCCCTCCACTTT
few,TRBV9,TRBJ2-5,-,CASSVAWGPGTQYF,TGTGCCAGCAGCGTAGCTTGGGGCCCGGGGACCCAGTACTTC
few,TRBV4-1,TRBJ2-5,TRBD2,CASSQVAGGQETQYF,TGCGCCAGCAGCCAAGTAGCGGGGGGGCAGGAGACCCAGTACTTC
few,TRBV10-3,TRBJ1-2,-,CAISESPRTHGYTF,TGTGCCATCAGTGAGTCGCCGCGGACCCATGGCTACACCTTC
few,TRBV4-2,TRBJ2-1,TRBD2,CASSRERGGFNEQFF,TGTGCCAGCAGCCGGGAGCGGGGGGGATTTAATGAGCAGTTCTTC
-,TRBV20-1,TRBJ2-3,TRBD2,CSGTAGAGDTQYF,TGCAGTGGGACAGCGGGAGCAGGAGATACGCAGTATTTT
-,TRBV29-1,TRBJ2-5,-,CSVDRSGQDFQETQYF,TGCAGCGTTGACCGGTCGGGCCAGGACTTCCAAGAGACCCAGTACTTC
-,TRBV7-9,TRBJ2-5,-,CASSPRRRDQETQYF,TGTGCCAGCAGCCCCCGTCGGAGAGACCAAGAGACCCAGTACTTC
few,TRBV7-9,TRBJ2-3,-,CASSLEQADTQYF,TGTGCCAGCAGCTTAGAGCAAGCGGACACGCAGTATTTT
few,TRBV7-2,TRBJ2-2,TRBD1,CASSATGDFTGELFF,TGTGCCAGCAGCGCCACAGGGGATTTCACCGGGGAGCTGTTTTTT
few,TRBV2,TRBJ1-5,-,CASSWDTNQPQHF,TGTGCCAGCAGTTGGGACACCAATCAGCCCCAGCATTTT
-,TRBV18,TRBJ2-7,TRBD2,CASSPMASGRTEQYF,TGTGCCAGCTCACCCATGGCCAGCGGGAGGACCGAGCAGTACTTC
-,TRBV4-1,TRBJ2-3,-,CASSLPIIRYSSTDTQYF,TGCGCCAGCAGCCTCCCAATAATTCGGTACTCTAGCACAGATACGCAGTATTTT
few,TRBV7-2,TRBJ2-7,TRBD1,CASTTGSRGNEQYF,TGTGCCAGCACCACTGGGAGCAGGGGGAACGAGCAGTACTTC
few,TRBV30,TRBJ2-1,-,CAWSDKGVNEQFF,TGTGCCTGGAGTGACAAGGGGGTCAATGAGCAGTTCTTC
few,TRBV2,TRBJ1-4,-,CASSEAGVWEKLFF,TGTGCCAGCAGTGAAGCAGGGGTGTGGGAAAAACTGTTTTTT
-,TRBV11-3,TRBJ2-1,-,CASSPGSRGNEQFF,TGTGCCAGCAGCCCGGGATCGAGGGGGAATGAGCAGTTCTTC
-,TRBV20-1,TRBJ2-1,-,CSARNQGSEQFF,TGCAGTGCTAGAAATCAAGGGAGTGAGCAGTTCTTC
-,TRBV7-9,TRBJ2-1,TRBD2,CASSSLAGNEQFF,TGTGCCAGCAGCTCTTTAGCGGGAAATGAGCAGTTCTTC
few,TRBV6-2/TRBV6-3,TRBJ2-3,TRBD1,CASRTGYGDTQYF,TGTGCCAGCAGGACAGGGTATGGAGATACGCAGTATTTT
few,TRBV29-1,TRBJ2-4,-,CSVEDTGRRNIQYF,TGCAGCGTTGAAGACACAGGGCGGCGAAACATTCAGTACTTC
many,TRBV5-1,TRBJ2-5,-,CASSFAGPETQYF,TGCGCCAGCAGCTTCGCAGGACCCGAGACCCAGTACTTC
-,TRBV5-5,TRBJ1-2,TRBD1,CASSLGQGVKDGYTF,TGTGCCAGCAGCTTGGGACAGGGGGTTAAGGATGGCTACACCTTC
-,TRBV12-3/TRBV12-4,TRBJ2-3,-,CASTIGGLQQYF,TGTGCCAGCACCATCGGGGGGCTCCAGCAGTATTTT
few,TRBV18,TRBJ1-2,-,CASSPPSRSNYGYTF,TGTGCCAGCTCACCACCGTCCAGATCTAACTATGGCTACACCTTC
few,TRBV5-1,TRBJ2-5,TRBD1,CASSWGDRGNQETQYF,TGCGCCAGCAGCTGGGGGGACAGGGGGAACCAAGAGACCCAGTACTTC
-,TRBV7-2,TRBJ1-2,-,CASSLMGSGTGYTF,TGTGCCAGCAGCTTAATGGGTTCAGGGACTGGCTACACCTTC
-,TRBV27,TRBJ2-3,-,CASSLRAATDTQYF,TGTGCCAGCAGTTTGAGAGCCGCTACAGATACGCAGTATTTT
few,TRBV21-1,TRBJ1-5,-,CASTRDSTGYCNQPQHF,TGTGCCAGCACCAGGGACTCCACGGGATATTGCAATCAGCCCCAGCATTTT
-,TRBV29-1,TRBJ2-2,TRBD1,CSATDRGPSNTGELFF,TGCAGCGCGACGGACAGGGGACCTTCGAACACCGGGGAGCTGTTTTTT
-,TRBV12-3/TRBV12-4,TRBJ1-1,TRBD1,CASTRGQVEAFF,TGTGCCAGTACCAGGGGGCAAGTTGAAGCTTTCTTT
-,TRBV20-1,TRBJ1-5,-,CSARGSTQPQHF,TGCAGTGCTAGGGGCAGTACGCAGCCCCAGCATTTT
many,TRBV7-9,TRBJ1-1,TRBD1,CASRSRQGATEAFF,TGTGCCAGCAGATCTAGACAGGGGGCAACTGAAGCTTTCTTT
-,TRBV15,TRBJ1-2,-,CATSRDRRNYGYTF,TGTGCCACCAGCAGAGATCGCAGAAACTATGGCTACACCTTC
-,TRBV7-3,TRBJ2-1,TRBD2,CASSSIAGASYNEQFF,TGTGCCAGCAGCTCAATAGCGGGGGCCTCCTACAATGAGCAGTTCTTC
-,TRBV2,TRBJ2-3,-,CASNLESTDTQYF,TGTGCCAGCAACTTGGAGAGCACAGATACGCAGTATTTT
few,TRBV5-4,TRBJ2-3,TRBD2,CASSQGSGNTDTQYF,TGTGCCAGCAGCCAAGGTAGCGGGAACACAGATACGCAGTATTTT
few,TRBV12-3/TRBV12-4,TRBJ2-5,-,CASSSHRAGTQYF,TGTGCCAGCAGTTCACACAGGGCGGGGACCCAGTACTTC
-,TRBV10-3,TRBJ2-1,TRBD2,CAIMGLAGANEQFF,TGTGCCATCATGGGACTAGCGGGAGCCAATGAGCAGTTCTTC
few,TRBV2,TRBJ2-1,-,CASRDGEPSYNEQFF,TGTGCCAGCAGAGACGGGGAACCCTCCTACAATGAGCAGTTCTTC
few,TRBV7-2,TRBJ2-1,TRBD2,CASSLAGTSYEQFF,TGTGCCAGCAGCTTAGCGGGGACTAGCTATGAGCAGTTCTTC
few,TRBV3-1,TRBJ2-3,TRBD1,CASSRRTGDSDTQYF,TGTGCCAGCAGCCGAAGGACAGGGGATTCAGATACGCAGTATTTT
few,TRBV20-1,TRBJ1-2,-,CSARQALLSDGYTF,TGCAGTGCTAGGCAGGCCCTGTTATCGGATGGCTACACCTTC
few,TRBV4-3,TRBJ2-7,-,CASSQDGGGLTYEQYF,TGCGCCAGCAGCCAAGATGGTGGGGGACTGACCTACGAGCAGTACTTC
-,TRBV14,TRBJ2-3,-,CASSVRRGDTQYF,TGTGCCAGCAGCGTAAGGAGGGGGGATACGCAGTATTTT
-,TRBV4-2,TRBJ2-7,-,CASSQDTAAYEQYF,TGTGCCAGCAGCCAAGATACCGCGGCCTACGAGCAGTACTTC